A single sample is the source of the 10 T cell receptor beta chains below, sequenced in a study of cytomegalovirus exposure and HLA in healthy donors. In the PCR, 60 Vbeta and 13 Jbeta primers were used. The data were produced by immunoSEQ multiplex PCR, yet TCRdb's version contains in-frame clones alone and is incomplete. This sample has about 140,000 clones, with more than 70% found just once. Source material: PBMCs. These receptors all stem from a man aged 18 to 35 in good health and CMV-seropositive.

The chain is built from TRBV9 and TRBJ2-1, with a possible D match to TRBD2 (5 bases). The V and J ends lost 4 bases and 9 bases respectively, with 14 bases between them. CDR1 and CDR2 from the germline V gene are SGDLS and YYNGEE. CDR3 length equals 13 residues. The CDR3 is CASSPRGFGEQFF. CDR3 coding DNA: TGTGCCAGCAGCCCCCGGGGTTTCGGTGAGCAGTTCTTC.

The V and J genes are TRBV19 and TRBJ1-1, with 7 bases that match TRBD1. V shed 0 bases, J shed 0 bases, and the junction held 4 bases outside the gene matches. CDR1 LNHDA and CDR2 SQIVND come from the germline V gene (reference sequence). This CDR3 spans 16 amino acids. The CDR3 DNA sequence: TGTGCCAGTAGTATAGATAAGGGGGCAGTGAACACTGAAGCTTTCTTT. Encoded protein: CASSIDKGAVNTEAFF.

The rearrangement uses TRBV27 and TRBJ2-5, with a tentative D call TRBD2 (5 bases). The germline V gene has CDR1 MNHEY and CDR2 SMNVEV (reference sequence). The CDR3 totals 13 residues. V lost 5 bases to trimming and J lost 4 bases, with 11 bases between them. CDR3 DNA sequence: TGTGCCAGCAGTGACCTTCGGGGAGAGACCCAGTACTTC. This encodes CASSDLRGETQYF.

This clone was counted between two and nine times. CDR3: CASSEFRLAVNTGELFF. CDR3 nucleotide sequence: TGTGCCAGCAGCGAGTTCAGACTAGCGGTGAACACCGGGGAGCTGTTTTTT. V and J are TRBV9 and TRBJ2-2, with 9 bases identical to TRBD2. Trimming at V came to 3 bases and at J to 1 base, leaving 7 bases not matched to a gene. CDR3 length: 17 residues. The germline V gene encodes CDR1 SGDLS and CDR2 YYNGEE.

The CDR3 bases are TGCAGCGTTGAGACGGGAGCGTCCTACGAGCAGTACTTC. This encodes CSVETGASYEQYF. The chain couples TRBV29-1 to TRBJ2-7, with D tentatively TRBD2 (6 bases). With 3 bases removed from V and 1 base from J, the gap between germline ends came to 10 bases. Germline V lookup: CDR1 SQVTM, CDR2 ANQGSEA. The CDR3 covers 13 residues.

This clone occurred a few times. V gene TRBV19 combines with J gene TRBJ1-1; no firm D call. Trimming took off 3 bases at V and 3 bases at J, with 8 bases between the two ends. From germline, CDR1 is LNHDA and CDR2 SQIVND (reference sequence). CDR3 length: 13 amino acids. Here the CDR3 DNA reads TGTGCCAGTAGTATGAACCGAGACACTGAAGCTTTCTTT. Translating it yields CASSMNRDTEAFF.

The chain has TRBV4-1 and TRBJ1-3, with D unresolved. Germline V CDR1 and CDR2: MGHRA, YSYEKL. Trimming removed 0 bases at V and 9 bases at J, with 9 bases between. This CDR3 spans 13 amino acids. The DNA for the CDR3 is TGCGCCAGCAGCCAAGATCCCCCGTCCACCATATATTTT. Protein sequence: CASSQDPPSTIYF.

This chain joins TRBV28 and TRBJ1-5, with D possibly TRBD1 on 6 matching bases. The germline CDR1 and CDR2 sequences are MDHEN and SYDVKM. Trimming pared 6 bases from V and 7 bases from J, leaving 10 bases between. The CDR3 sequence is 12 residues long. The CDR3: CASRVQGQPQHF. In DNA, the CDR3 is TGTGCCAGCAGGGTTCAGGGGCAGCCCCAGCATTTT. Complete variable domain (other parts from reference TRBV28 and TRBJ1-5): DVKVTQSSRYLVKRTGEKVFLECVQDMDHENMFWYRQDPGLGLRLIYFSYDVKMKEKGDIPEGYSVSREKKERFSLILESASTNQTSMYLCASRVQGQPQHFGDGTRLSIL.

The chain joins TRBV19 to TRBJ1-5; D unclear. Trimming removed 6 bases from V and 5 bases from J, with 11 bases in between. The CDR3 is 13 residues long. Germline V gene sequence: CDR1 LNHDA, CDR2 SQIVND (reference sequence). This chain's CDR3 is CASSLMEYQPQHF. The CDR3 DNA is TGTGCCAGTAGCCTGATGGAGTATCAGCCCCAGCATTTT.

The V call is TRBV18, the J call TRBJ1-1; the match to TRBD1 covers 7 bases. The J segment lost 4 bases and the V segment lost 5 bases, leaving 10 bases of the junction unmatched. Germline CDR1 and CDR2: KGHSH and LQKENI. This CDR3 spans 15 amino acids. The CDR3 region is CASSTVQGPSTEAFF. The CDR3 DNA follows: TGTGCCAGCTCAACAGTACAGGGGCCCTCCACTGAAGCTTTCTTT.